This entry lists 31 T cell receptor beta chains sequenced from one sample in a study of human thymus T cells. Generated by immunoSEQ multiplex PCR, the TCRdb table keeps only in-frame clones and is missing some. The sample records some 44,000 clones, over 90% being singletons. The sequencing sample was made of blood. These receptor sequences come from a girl under three years old with a congenital heart defect but otherwise immunologically healthy.

The chain links TRBV5-1 to TRBJ2-7, with D possibly being TRBD1 or TRBD2 (5 bases each). Germline V gene lookup returns CDR1 SGHRS and CDR2 YFSETQ. With 5 bases removed from V and 2 bases from J, the gap between germline ends came to 14 bases. The CDR3 consists of 14 residues. In DNA form, the CDR3 reads TGCGCCAGCAGTCTCGGGGCGGCCGCCTACGAGCAGTACTTC. Amino acid sequence: CASSLGAAAYEQYF.

This clone appeared once. The CDR3 loop is CASSTPPGGCPNQPQHF. The DNA of the CDR3 is TGTGCCAGCAGCACCCCCCCCGGAGGGTGCCCTAATCAGCCCCAGCATTTT. V usage is TRBV21-1 and J usage is TRBJ1-5. TRBV21-1 is a pseudogene. The CDR3 loop spans 17 amino acids.

J is TRBJ1-1 and V is TRBV15, with 10 bases lining up with TRBD1. Unmatched junction bases numbered 3, after V lost 0 bases and J lost 5 bases. Germline CDR1 reads LNHNV; CDR2 reads YYDKDF (reference sequence). The CDR3 runs to 15 residues. The CDR3, as DNA: TGTGCCACCAGCAGAGATCGGACAGGGGGGACTGAAGCTTTCTTT. It codes for CATSRDRTGGTEAFF.

The V and J genes are TRBV21-1 and TRBJ2-1; the DNA was not used to check the table's D call, TRBD2. TRBV21-1 is classified as a pseudogene. The CDR3 totals 13 residues. As DNA, the CDR3 is TGTGCCACCTCGGGAGGATGGGACAATGAGCAGTTCTTC. Amino acids: CATSGGWDNEQFF.

This clone was counted a few times. This chain uses TRBV6-1 with TRBJ2-3, with D maybe TRBD2 (5 bases). V was clipped by 5 bases and J by 3 bases, with 12 bases between them. Germline V gene sequence: CDR1 MNHNS, CDR2 SASEGT. This CDR3 has 14 residues. The CDR3 DNA reads TGTGCCAGCAGTTCTAGAGGGTCGACAGATACGCAGTATTTT. Amino acid sequence: CASSSRGSTDTQYF.

This clone occurred once. The rearrangement joins TRBV14 to TRBJ2-1; TRBD2 matches 9 bases. In germline, CDR1 is SGHDN, CDR2 FVKESK. V trimming: 1 base; J trimming: 6 bases; junction bases outside the gene matches: 4. This CDR3 has 15 residues. For the CDR3, the DNA is TGTGCCAGCAGCCAAGGGCGGGAGGGCGGCAATGAGCAGTTCTTC. Its translation is CASSQGREGGNEQFF.

V is TRBV5-8 and J is TRBJ1-5, with D tentatively TRBD1 (6 bases). The CDR3 length is 16 residues. CDR1 is SGHTS, CDR2 YDEGEE, per germline. Trimming took off 2 bases at V and 7 bases at J, with 19 bases between the two ends. This chain's CDR3 is CASSFKSSGGGQPQHF. The CDR3 region has the DNA TGTGCCAGCAGCTTCAAGTCATCCGGGGGCGGCCAGCCCCAGCATTTT.

The chain employs TRBV2 and TRBJ2-4; D tentatively fits TRBD1 or TRBD2 (5 bases each). V lost 6 bases and J 3 bases, leaving 9 bases between the germline ends. The germline V gene encodes CDR1 SNHLY and CDR2 FYNNEI. This CDR3 is built from 13 residues. The DNA of the CDR3 is TGTGCCAGCAGCCGGGACCTCAAAAACATTCAGTACTTC. It codes for CASSRDLKNIQYF.

This clone has only one observation. The chain recombines TRBV7-2 with TRBJ2-3, with D tentatively TRBD1 or TRBD2 (6 bases each). Per the germline V gene, CDR1 is SGHTA and CDR2 is FQGNSA. The CDR3 consists of 15 residues. The V gene lost 5 bases and the J gene lost 3 bases, with 15 bases spanning the gap. CDR3 DNA: TGTGCCAGCAGCCCCCGTCTAGGGGGGACAGATACGCAGTATTTT. As protein: CASSPRLGGTDTQYF.

This rearrangement joins TRBV5-4 to TRBJ2-2, with 12 bases identical to TRBD2. CDR3 length: 16 amino acids. V was clipped by 2 bases and J by 2 bases; unmatched bases: 1. Germline V gene sequence: CDR1 SGHNT, CDR2 YYREEE (reference sequence). CDR3 loop: CASSLLAGGNTGELFF. CDR3 DNA sequence: TGTGCCAGCAGCTTACTAGCGGGAGGAAACACCGGGGAGCTGTTTTTT.

The CDR3 reads CASSFRLAGETQYF. As DNA, the CDR3 is TGTGCCAGCAGTTTCAGACTAGCGGGAGAGACCCAGTACTTC. The rearrangement uses TRBV27 and TRBJ2-5, with 10 bases identical to TRBD2. The CDR3 is made up of 14 amino acids. The ends lost 3 bases at V and 4 bases at J; junction bases unmatched: 2. Germline CDR1 is MNHEY and CDR2 is SMNVEV (reference sequence).

The chain links TRBV4-1 to TRBJ1-5; D is undetermined. The CDR3 has 15 residues. CDR1 and CDR2 (germline): MGHRA, YSYEKL. The V and J ends lost 4 bases and 6 bases respectively, with 16 bases between them. The CDR3 loop reads CASSLSRASTQPQHF. The CDR3 DNA reads as TGCGCCAGCAGCCTGTCGCGGGCATCTACTCAGCCCCAGCATTTT.

The chain has TRBV27 and TRBJ1-5, with 7 bases matching TRBD1. The CDR3 is 12 amino acids. V gave up 6 bases and J gave up 4 bases; unmatched junction bases: 0. Germline CDR1 reads MNHEY; CDR2 reads SMNVEV (reference sequence). The CDR3: CASRTGNQPQHF. Written as DNA, the CDR3 is TGTGCCAGCAGGACAGGGAATCAGCCCCAGCATTTT.

The V gene is TRBV6-5, the J gene TRBJ1-2, with D unclear. Germline V lookup: CDR1 MNHEY, CDR2 SVGAGI. The CDR3 is made up of 11 amino acids. Trimming cost V 6 bases and J 4 bases, with 6 bases left between them. CDR3 region: CASRLLYGYTF. For the CDR3, the DNA is TGTGCCAGCAGACTACTCTATGGCTACACCTTC.

V and J are TRBV7-9 and TRBJ1-4; D is undetermined. The V end lost 5 bases, the J end lost 7 bases, and 11 bases lay between the germline ends. Germline CDR1 and CDR2: SEHNR and FQNEAQ (reference sequence). This CDR3 comprises 13 residues. Here the CDR3 reads CASSPWGGEKLFF. The CDR3 bases are TGTGCCAGCAGCCCCTGGGGAGGTGAAAAACTGTTTTTT.

This sequence joins TRBV2 and TRBJ2-1, with D possibly matching TRBD1 (6 bases). Germline V gives CDR1 SNHLY, CDR2 FYNNEI. The CDR3 sequence is 15 residues long. The V and J ends lost 6 bases and 2 bases respectively, with 14 bases between them. The CDR3 loop reads CASSPRDKPYNEQFF. The DNA for the CDR3 is TGTGCCAGCAGCCCCCGGGACAAGCCCTACAATGAGCAGTTCTTC.

This clone was seen once. CDR3 in DNA: TGTGCCAGCACGAGGGGGGGGGACAACTCCTACGAGCAGTACTTC. Amino acid sequence: CASTRGGDNSYEQYF. The V gene is TRBV7-2, the J gene TRBJ2-7; D is perhaps TRBD2 (7 bases). The CDR3 has 15 amino acids. V lost 7 bases to trimming and J lost 0 bases, with 16 bases between them. Germline V gene sequence: CDR1 SGHTA, CDR2 FQGNSA.

J is TRBJ2-1 and V is TRBV6-1; TRBD2 matches 10 bases. The germline gives CDR1 MNHNS, CDR2 SASEGT. With 7 bases clipped from V and 2 bases from J, the junction kept 5 bases outside the gene matches. The CDR3 length is 15 residues. CDR3 residues: CASIVAGGPYNEQFF. The DNA of the CDR3 is TGTGCCAGCATCGTAGCGGGAGGACCCTACAATGAGCAGTTCTTC.

This chain joins TRBV21-1 and TRBJ2-4; the D call of TRBD2 is as the table states it, not checked on the DNA. TRBV21-1 is described as a pseudogene. The CDR3 has 13 amino acids. CDR3 nucleotides: TGTGCCAGCCCGGGAGGAGCCAAAAACATTCAGTACTTC. Its translation is CASPGGAKNIQYF.

The V and J genes are TRBV12-5 and TRBJ2-4; no definite D call. Germline V gene data show CDR1 as LGHNT and CDR2 as FRNRAP. The length of the CDR3 is 11 residues. The CDR3 DNA follows: TGTGCAACCAGCGCCCAAAACATTCAGTACTTC. Translating gives CATSAQNIQYF.

In this sample, this clone turned up once. The chain uses TRBV5-4 and TRBJ2-7; D uncertain. This CDR3 spans 12 amino acids. Trimming left V 5 bases short and J 11 bases short, with 17 bases between. Germline V lookup: CDR1 SGHNT, CDR2 YYREEE (reference sequence). CDR3: CASSLSSGPEYF. CDR3 in DNA: TGTGCCAGCAGTTTAAGCTCCGGGCCGGAGTACTTC.

The chain has TRBV11-3 and TRBJ2-7, with a tentative D call TRBD1 (6 bases). The CDR3 contains 13 residues. Deletions cut 1 base from V and 6 bases from J, with 10 bases between. CDR1 SGHNT and CDR2 YENEEA come from the germline V gene. In DNA form, the CDR3 reads TGTGCCAGCAGCTTAGGGGGGCAGGGCGAGCAGTACTTC. This translates into CASSLGGQGEQYF. Full variable domain (outside the CDR3, taken from reference TRBV11-3 and TRBJ2-7): EAGVVQSPRYKIIEKKQPVAFWCNPISGHNTLYWYLQNLGQGPELLIRYENEEAVDDSQLPKDRFSAERLKGVDSTLKIQPAELGDSAVYLCASSLGGQGEQYFGPGTRLTVT.

The V call is TRBV5-1, the J call TRBJ1-2, with a weak D call TRBD1 (5 bases). Germline V gives CDR1 SGHRS, CDR2 YFSETQ. Trimming pared 3 bases from V and 4 bases from J, leaving 19 bases between. This CDR3 spans 16 amino acids. The chain's CDR3 is CASSWVGQGIAYGYTF. The CDR3 DNA follows: TGCGCCAGCAGCTGGGTAGGGCAGGGTATTGCCTATGGCTACACCTTC.

The J gene is TRBJ2-3, the V gene TRBV7-2, with 8 bases aligning to TRBD2. CDR1 and CDR2 from the germline V gene are SGHTA and FQGNSA. This CDR3 has 16 amino acids. The J segment lost 1 base and the V segment lost 3 bases, leaving 6 bases of the junction unmatched. CDR3 sequence: CASSFRGRWGTDTQYF. As DNA, the CDR3 is TGTGCCAGCAGCTTTCGCGGGAGGTGGGGCACAGATACGCAGTATTTT.

The chain links TRBV11-1 to TRBJ2-1; 10 positions agree with TRBD2. J lost 6 bases, V lost 4 bases, and 9 bases had no gene match. This CDR3 comprises 16 residues. Germline V gene data show CDR1 as SGHAT and CDR2 as FQDESV (reference sequence). The CDR3 loop is CASSSPKKREGNEQFF. The CDR3 coding sequence is TGTGCCAGCAGCTCCCCCAAAAAGCGGGAGGGCAATGAGCAGTTCTTC.

Only one count was recorded for this clone. The V call is TRBV7-2, the J call TRBJ1-1; 10 bases map to TRBD1. Per the germline V gene, CDR1 is SGHTA and CDR2 is FQGNSA. V gave up 2 bases and J gave up 7 bases; unmatched junction bases: 4. The CDR3 totals 14 residues. CDR3 sequence: CASSLRQGAGEAFF. The CDR3 DNA reads as TGTGCCAGCAGCTTACGACAGGGGGCTGGTGAAGCTTTCTTT.

The chain joins TRBV5-1 to TRBJ2-3; 9 positions match TRBD1. This CDR3 has 15 amino acids. J was trimmed by 0 bases and V by 7 bases; bases with no gene match: 6. The V gene's germline CDR1 is SGHRS and CDR2 YFSETQ. The CDR3 coding sequence is TGCGCCAGCGAGACAGGGGGGACGAGCACAGATACGCAGTATTTT. Translated: CASETGGTSTDTQYF.

The V and J genes are TRBV6-5 and TRBJ1-2; D remains unclear. Germline CDR1 and CDR2: MNHEY and SVGAGI. The CDR3 loop spans 15 amino acids. V was trimmed by 10 bases and J by 4 bases, leaving 22 bases between them. The CDR3 sequence is CATSRTGTPAYGYTF. CDR3 in DNA: TGTGCCACCTCACGGACGGGAACCCCTGCCTATGGCTACACCTTC.

The CDR3 here is CASSRAGGSYEQYF. In DNA form, the CDR3 reads TGTGCCAGCAGTCGAGCGGGAGGCTCCTACGAGCAGTACTTC. The V and J genes are TRBV11-2 and TRBJ2-7, with 9 bases identical to TRBD2. CDR1 is SGHAT and CDR2 is FQNNGV in the germline V gene. The CDR3 totals 14 residues. After removal of 6 bases from V and 0 bases from J, the junction contained 3 bases not matched to a gene.

V usage is TRBV5-5 and J usage is TRBJ1-2; D perhaps matches TRBD1 (5 bases). The germline gives CDR1 SGHKS, CDR2 YYEKEE (reference sequence). The V and J ends lost 4 bases and 4 bases respectively, with 20 bases between them. The CDR3 contains 16 residues. The CDR3 DNA sequence: TGTGCCAGCAGCCTAGGGTGGGCCCAGGGCACCTATGGCTACACCTTC. This codes for CASSLGWAQGTYGYTF. Filled out from reference TRBV5-5 and TRBJ1-2, the complete variable domain reads DAGVTQSPTHLIKTRGQQVTLRCSPISGHKSVSWYQQVLGQGPQFIFQYYEKEERGRGNFPDRFSARQFPNYSSELNVNALLLGDSALYLCASSLGWAQGTYGYTFGSGTRLTVV.

The chain employs TRBV2 and TRBJ2-2, with 7 positions matching TRBD1. V trimming: 6 bases; J trimming: 6 bases; junction bases outside the gene matches: 10. Germline assignment: CDR1 SNHLY and CDR2 FYNNEI. The CDR3 is 15 residues long. Here the CDR3 reads CASRPNRGDAGELFF. In DNA, the CDR3 is TGTGCCAGCAGGCCAAACAGGGGAGATGCCGGGGAGCTGTTTTTT.